A selection of T cell receptor beta chains follows, all from one sample in a study of CD8 T cells in ankylosing spondylitis. Each CDR3 protein gets one entry after TCRdb re-called the 5' RACE reads with MiXCR. Of around 150,000 distinct CDR3 sequences detected, about 16% appear once; the ten largest clones hold 7.8%. Sequences were obtained from blood, either unsorted or a sorted T cell fraction (not recorded which). The origin of the receptors is a male donor with ankylosing spondylitis or in good health (not recorded which). CDR3s leave out the opening cysteine and the closing phenylalanine or tryptophan. Each record gives: J gene, V gene, CDR3 protein.

TRBJ2-1 TRBV29-1 SVGGRGGGRITYNEQF
TRBJ2-7 TRBV28 ASSSPDRGSSYEQY
TRBJ2-1 TRBV2 ASSPPYNEQF
TRBJ1-4 TRBV10-3 AISSRQTADKLF
TRBJ2-2 TRBV23-1 ASSQVKGGAIGELF
TRBJ2-5 TRBV6-1 ASTEQALVETQY
TRBJ2-1 TRBV27 ASRSPGLAGVSEQF
TRBJ1-2 TRBV5-1 ASSPRTLNYGYT
TRBJ2-1 TRBV10-3 AIGASSYNEQF
TRBJ2-2 TRBV6-4 ASSDGRTGVPGELF
TRBJ2-3 TRBV29-1 SVEARSSTDTQY
TRBJ2-1 TRBV10-3 AISGGVVSSYNEQF
TRBJ1-2 TRBV20-1 SASGGGNQDGYT
TRBJ2-5 TRBV2 ASSASRSTQTQY
TRBJ2-1 TRBV6-2/TRBV6-3 ASSLTSGRSSYNEQF
TRBJ2-1 TRBV5-6 ASSLSGGEQF
TRBJ2-2 TRBV10-3 AISEATGNTGELF
TRBJ1-1 TRBV20-1 SARSSQGVLTEAF
TRBJ1-1 TRBV5-1 ASSLVRSLLGETEAF
TRBJ1-2 TRBV5-1 ASTGQGVGGYGYT
TRBJ2-1 TRBV6-1 ASSPLAGGNNEQF
TRBJ2-7 TRBV5-1 ASSLTSPRTYEQY
TRBJ1-6 TRBV20-1 SARSALREYNSPLH
TRBJ2-1 TRBV20-1 SAKTLRGDYNEQF
TRBJ1-5 TRBV28 ASSVWTGGDQPQH
TRBJ1-1 TRBV10-2 ATTDGMNTEAF
TRBJ2-1 TRBV28 ASSLWSGRAQYNEQF
TRBJ1-5 TRBV12-3/TRBV12-4 ASSSGRSNQPQH
TRBJ1-4 TRBV12-3/TRBV12-4 ASSLRTSNEKLF
TRBJ2-7 TRBV10-2 ASSVNPYEQY
TRBJ2-7 TRBV29-1 SVLTMAKEQY
TRBJ2-5 TRBV5-1 ASAAGRAVGETQY
TRBJ2-3 TRBV5-4 ASSSSGLAGWGFSTDTQY
TRBJ1-2 TRBV5-1 ASRAGLDYGYT
TRBJ1-6 TRBV29-1 SVTDGSYNSPLH
TRBJ2-7 TRBV5-1 ASSLEGEQY
TRBJ2-1 TRBV5-1 ASSSAPGQLYNEQF
TRBJ2-7 TRBV12-3/TRBV12-4 ASSLSRGYEQY
TRBJ2-7 TRBV28 ASSHGRALSYEQY
TRBJ2-3 TRBV5-1 ASSFGTNTDTQY
TRBJ2-2 TRBV20-1 SASQGANTGELF
TRBJ2-6 TRBV6-1 ASSTDRFDVLT
TRBJ2-7 TRBV5-1 ASSEGGIDEQY